This is a list of T cell receptor beta chains from one sample in a study of sequential checkpoint blockade in melanoma. Assay: immunoSEQ multiplex PCR; the TCRdb copy retains only in-frame clones and omits some. The data contain under 5,000 clones, about 78% of them singletons. This specimen was CD8+ T cells sorted from blood (inferred from file names), taken from a patient given nivolumab and ipilimumab in sequence. These receptors all come from a human donor with melanoma. Both conserved end residues are part of each CDR3. The D gene is left open where the match is weak. For some rows the clone size is stated as once, few or many, or as a class when expanded; others skip it.

v_gene	d_gene	abundance	j_gene	CDR3nt	CDR3aa
TRBV7-9	TRBD1	.	TRBJ2-7	TGTGCCAGCAGCAAAAGGGGACAGGGGGCCTACGAGCAGTACTTC	CASSKRGQGAYEQYF
TRBV6-1	TRBD2	.	TRBJ2-1	TGTGCCAGCAGTGGCGGGCCTAGCGGGAGGTCCTACAATGAGCAGTTCTTC	CASSGGPSGRSYNEQFF
TRBV28	TRBD1	.	TRBJ2-7	TGTGCCAGCAGCCAAGATTCGTGGGCAGGGGGCTACGAGCAGTACTTC	CASSQDSWAGGYEQYF
TRBV6-1	TRBD1	.	TRBJ2-7	TGTGCCAGCAGTGAGGGGACAGGGTCTCCCTACGAGCAGTACTTC	CASSEGTGSPYEQYF
TRBV30	.	.	TRBJ2-3	TGTGCCTGGAGTGTCGGGGGGCTAGGAGATACGCAGTATTTT	CAWSVGGLGDTQYF
TRBV2	TRBD1	once	TRBJ1-5	TGTGCCAGCAGTGAACCGGGAGGGACAGGGAAGTTATCGAGCAATCAGCCCCAGCATTTT	CASSEPGGTGKLSSNQPQHF
TRBV6-6	TRBD1	.	TRBJ2-7	TGTGCCAGCACTACGGGACAGGGGGAATACGAGCAGTACTTC	CASTTGQGEYEQYF
TRBV7-9	TRBD1	few	TRBJ2-1	TGTGCCAGCAGCCTGATACAGGGGAATGAGCAGTTCTTC	CASSLIQGNEQFF
TRBV27	.	.	TRBJ2-1	TGTGCCAGCAGGATCTATAGCGGCTCCTACAATGAGCAGTTCTTC	CASRIYSGSYNEQFF
TRBV6-6	TRBD2	once	TRBJ2-7	TGTGCCAGCCAGACCGGGACTAGATCCTACGAGCAGTACTTC	CASQTGTRSYEQYF
TRBV7-6	.	once	TRBJ1-3	TGTGCCAGCAGCTTAGGTTACAGGGTAGCTGGAAACACCATATATTTT	CASSLGYRVAGNTIYF
TRBV7-9	.	few	TRBJ2-3	TGTGCCAGCAGCCAAGATAGGGGGGGGCCTTCAGATACGCAGTATTTT	CASSQDRGGPSDTQYF
TRBV5-1	TRBD1	.	TRBJ2-7	TGCGCCAGCAGCTTCGAGACAGGGGTTGGGGACTACGAGCAGTACTTC	CASSFETGVGDYEQYF
TRBV7-2	TRBD2	.	TRBJ2-1	TGTGCCAGCAGCTCCTGGACTAGCTATCCCAATGAGCAGTTCTTC	CASSSWTSYPNEQFF
TRBV9	TRBD1	.	TRBJ1-3	TGTGCCAGCAGTTCGGGACAGGTCTCTGGAAACACCATATATTTT	CASSSGQVSGNTIYF
TRBV7-9	.	.	TRBJ1-1	TGTGCCAGCAGGCCCACAGGCCTCACTGAAGCTTTCTTT	CASRPTGLTEAFF
TRBV11-2	.	.	TRBJ1-1	TGTGCCAGCAGCTTTTCAGGGTCCGGCACTGAAGCTTTCTTT	CASSFSGSGTEAFF
TRBV9	TRBD2	.	TRBJ2-5	TGTGCCAGCAGCGGTTACTCCGGGGGGGGGTACCAAGAGACCCAGTACTTC	CASSGYSGGGYQETQYF
TRBV28	.	few	TRBJ1-4	TGTGCCAGCAGTTTAAGAGGGGGGGATTTTGTGTGTGAAAAACTGTTTTTT	CASSLRGGDFVCEKLFF
TRBV28	TRBD2	once	TRBJ2-7	TGTGCCAGCATCCTGCGGGGGTCGTCCTACGAGCAGTACTTC	CASILRGSSYEQYF
TRBV6-4	TRBD2	few	TRBJ2-5	TGTGCCAGCAGCACTATAGCGGGGGGGCAAGAGACCCAGTACTTC	CASSTIAGGQETQYF
TRBV6-1	.	.	TRBJ1-6	TGTGCCAGCAGTGTTGGGGCCCCGAACTATAATTCACCCCTCCACTTT	CASSVGAPNYNSPLHF
TRBV28	.	once	TRBJ1-1	TGTGCCAGCAGTTTTCGCAGTGCCACTGAAGCTTTCTTT	CASSFRSATEAFF
TRBV6-4	.	few	TRBJ2-2	TGTGCCAGCAGTGACTCGGGACAGAACACCGGGGAGCTGTTTTTT	CASSDSGQNTGELFF
TRBV6-4	TRBD1	.	TRBJ1-1	TGTGCCAGCAGTGGCGGACAGGGAGGGACTGAAGCTTTCTTT	CASSGGQGGTEAFF
TRBV14	.	once	TRBJ1-1	TGTGCCAGCAGCCAACTGACAGGTGAAGCTTTCTTT	CASSQLTGEAFF
TRBV10-3	TRBD1	.	TRBJ2-4	TGTGCCATCAGTTGGGACAGGGAGGTTGGAAACATTCAGTACTTC	CAISWDREVGNIQYF
TRBV19	.	.	TRBJ2-3	TGTGCCAGTAGTATATTAGGGGGAGATACGCAGTATTTT	CASSILGGDTQYF
TRBV2	.	.	TRBJ2-3	TGTGCCAGCAGTATTTGGGACTCCCTAGAGGCTACGCAGTATTTT	CASSIWDSLEATQYF
TRBV4-1	TRBD1	.	TRBJ1-4	TGCGCCAGCAACAAAATCACCGGGACAGAAAATGAAAAACTGTTTTTT	CASNKITGTENEKLFF
TRBV27	TRBD2	few	TRBJ2-5	TGTGCCAGCAGTTCCCTAGCGGGGGGGCCTCTCGAGACCCAGTACTTC	CASSSLAGGPLETQYF
TRBV7-9	.	few	TRBJ1-3	TGTGCCAGCAGCTCGAGCCCCACAGGGTCTGGAAACACCATATATTTT	CASSSSPTGSGNTIYF
TRBV27	.	.	TRBJ2-7	TGTGCCAGCAGTTTTGGTCCAGGGATCGAGCAGTACTTC	CASSFGPGIEQYF
TRBV6-4	TRBD1	once	TRBJ1-1	TGTGCCAGCAGTGACCGGCCCGGGACAGCCAGTGAAGCTTTCTTT	CASSDRPGTASEAFF
TRBV6-1	TRBD1	once	TRBJ2-7	TGTGCCAGCAGGACAGGGGGCTACGAGCAGTACTTC	CASRTGGYEQYF
TRBV19	TRBD1	.	TRBJ1-1	TGTGCCAGTTACCAGGGGGCCGTGAACACTGAAGCTTTCTTT	CASYQGAVNTEAFF
TRBV9	.	.	TRBJ2-3	TGTGCCAGCAGCCTCCGGGGGAGTTATACGCAGTATTTT	CASSLRGSYTQYF